The 29 T cell receptor beta chains below all came from one sample that was sequenced in a study of blood T cell repertoires in COVID-19. The assay was immunoSEQ multiplex PCR, and TCRdb's table has in-frame clones only and misses some. The table records about 110,000 clones, about 85% of them present only once. The source material was peripheral blood. These TCRs come from a woman in her 70s with acute or convalescent COVID-19.

The chain employs TRBV10-2 and TRBJ1-6; no firm D call. Germline CDR1 WSHSY, CDR2 SAAADI. The length of the CDR3 is 14 residues. Trimming left V 10 bases short and J 4 bases short, with 14 bases between. The CDR3 DNA reads TGCGCCACCGCCCCCGGGAGGTATAATTCACCCCTCCACTTT. The encoded protein is CATAPGRYNSPLHF.

V gene TRBV6-5 combines with J gene TRBJ2-7, with 9 bases identical to TRBD1. After removal of 6 bases from V and 0 bases from J, the junction contained 6 bases not matched to a gene. The CDR3 consists of 15 residues. Germline V gives CDR1 MNHEY, CDR2 SVGAGI. The CDR3 loop is CASRRDRASSYEQYV. CDR3 nucleotides: TGTGCCAGCAGGCGGGACAGGGCAAGCTCCTACGAGCAGTACGTC.

This chain connects TRBV29-1 to TRBJ2-1, with 10 bases that match TRBD1. Germline-derived CDR1 and CDR2 are SQVTM and ANQGSEA. This CDR3 comprises 13 residues. After removal of 4 bases from V and 9 bases from J, the junction contained 6 bases not matched to a gene. The CDR3 sequence is CSVVGTGAREQFF. The DNA for the CDR3 is TGCAGCGTTGTTGGGACAGGGGCCCGTGAGCAGTTCTTC.

The rearrangement uses TRBV11-2 and TRBJ1-3; TRBD1 matches at 8 bases. CDR1 and CDR2 from the germline V gene are SGHAT and FQNNGV. The CDR3 extends over 19 amino acids. Trimming removed 4 bases from V and 2 bases from J; junction bases left unmatched: 16. The CDR3: CASSSYLGLPGGTGNTIYF. In nucleotides, the CDR3 is TGTGCCAGCAGCTCGTACTTGGGTCTGCCAGGGGGCACTGGAAACACCATATATTTT. The whole variable domain, filled in from reference TRBV11-2 and TRBJ1-3, reads EAGVAQSPRYKIIEKRQSVAFWCNPISGHATLYWYQQILGQGPKLLIQFQNNGVVDDSQLPKDRFSAERLKGVDSTLKIQPAKLEDSAVYLCASSSYLGLPGGTGNTIYFGEGSWLTVV.

The chain joins TRBV5-1 to TRBJ2-2; 7 bases match TRBD2. With 4 bases clipped from V and 5 bases from J, the junction kept 11 bases outside the gene matches. The germline CDR1 and CDR2 sequences are SGHRS and YFSETQ. The CDR3 extends over 16 amino acids. The CDR3 coding sequence is TGCGCCAGCAGCGGGAGGGCGGAATACGGGACCGGGGAGCTGTTTTTT. Translating it yields CASSGRAEYGTGELFF.

The gene calls are TRBV7-3 and TRBJ2-7, with 8 bases fitting TRBD2. V was pared by 5 bases and J by 6 bases, with 6 bases of the junction left unmatched. Germline V CDR1 and CDR2: SGHTA, FQGTGA. The CDR3 has 13 amino acids. As DNA, the CDR3 is TGTGCCAGCAGCGCGGGGGGAGGGACCGAGCAGTACTTC. Translated, it gives CASSAGGGTEQYF.

This clone was seen only once. The gene calls are TRBV19 and TRBJ1-5, with 7 bases lining up with TRBD1. The CDR3 has 18 amino acids. V lost 3 bases to trimming and J lost 1 base; unmatched junction nucleotides: 12. The germline CDR1 and CDR2 sequences are LNHDA and SQIVND (reference sequence). The CDR3 bases are TGTGCCAGTAGTATCGGACAGGTTAGGGCCCTAAGCAATCAGCCCCAGCATTTT. Translation: CASSIGQVRALSNQPQHF.

The rearrangement uses TRBV6-2 or TRBV6-3 and TRBJ2-5, with TRBD1 matching over 9 bases. The CDR3 totals 15 residues. J gave up 4 bases and V 2 bases, and 5 bases lay outside the gene matches. Per the germline V gene, CDR1 is MNHEY and CDR2 is SVGEGT. CDR3 region: CASSYGGQGTETQYF. CDR3 nucleotides: TGTGCCAGCAGTTACGGGGGACAGGGAACAGAGACCCAGTACTTC.

The chain carries TRBV19 and TRBJ2-1; 10 nucleotides line up with TRBD2. CDR3 length: 15 amino acids. Trimming removed 7 bases from V and 7 bases from J; junction bases left unmatched: 10. CDR1 and CDR2 from the germline V gene are LNHDA and SQIVND (reference sequence). This chain's CDR3 is CASNDEREGINEQFF. The CDR3 DNA reads as TGTGCCAGTAACGATGAGCGGGAGGGCATAAATGAGCAGTTCTTC.

CDR3 DNA: TGTGCCAGCAGGCGACAGGGGGGCGCCTACGAGCAGTACTTC. Translation gives CASRRQGGAYEQYF. The chain couples TRBV6-5 to TRBJ2-7; 9 bases line up with TRBD1. Germline-derived CDR1 and CDR2 are MNHEY and SVGAGI. This CDR3 has 14 amino acids. Germline trimming cut 6 bases from V and 2 bases from J; bases unmatched to any gene: 5.

This chain uses TRBV19 with TRBJ2-3, with 11 positions matching TRBD1. V lost 3 bases and J lost 4; bases outside the gene matches: 9. This CDR3 has 17 amino acids. From germline, CDR1 is LNHDA and CDR2 SQIVND (reference sequence). The CDR3, as DNA: TGTGCCAGTAGTATCGGGGCAGGACAGGGGGCACCAGATACGCAGTATTTT. Translating gives CASSIGAGQGAPDTQYF.

The chain carries TRBV15 and TRBJ1-4, with TRBD1 identical over 9 bases. The CDR3 covers 15 residues. Germline V gene data show CDR1 as LNHNV and CDR2 as YYDKDF (reference sequence). The trim removed 2 bases at V and 6 bases at J, leaving 4 bases unmatched. CDR3 in amino acids: CATSRPDRGDEKLFF. The CDR3 coding sequence is TGTGCCACCAGCAGACCGGACAGGGGAGATGAAAAACTGTTTTTT. Combining the CDR3 with reference TRBV15 and TRBJ1-4 gives the whole variable domain DAMVIQNPRYQVTQFGKPVTLSCSQTLNHNVMYWYQQKSSQAPKLLFHYYDKDFNNEADTPDNFQSRRPNTSFCFLDIRSPGLGDTAMYLCATSRPDRGDEKLFFGSGTQLSVL.

The chain joins TRBV28 to TRBJ1-1; TRBD1 might be the D (6 bases). Germline CDR1 and CDR2: MDHEN and SYDVKM. The CDR3 runs 17 residues. The V gene lost 2 bases and the J gene lost 1 base, with 17 bases spanning the gap. The CDR3 coding sequence is TGTGCCAGCAGTTTAAGTCGGTGGGGGCATCCGAACACTGAAGCTTTCTTT. This gives the protein CASSLSRWGHPNTEAFF.

The chain recombines TRBV2 with TRBJ1-5; D perhaps matches TRBD1 (6 bases). The germline V and J ends were trimmed by 5 bases and 5 bases, with 13 bases remaining between them. Germline values: CDR1 SNHLY, CDR2 FYNNEI. CDR3 length equals 14 residues. In DNA, the CDR3 is TGTGCCAGCAGTAGTGTAGGGGGTCATCAGCCCCAGCATTTT. Protein sequence: CASSSVGGHQPQHF.

The chain employs TRBV6-5 and TRBJ2-1, with 8 nucleotides matching TRBD1. The junction had 3 bases not matched to a gene; V was cut back by 6 bases and J by 2 bases. This CDR3 has 14 amino acids. The germline gives CDR1 MNHEY, CDR2 SVGAGI. CDR3 residues: CASRAGGPYNEQFF. In DNA form, the CDR3 reads TGTGCCAGCAGGGCAGGGGGCCCCTACAATGAGCAGTTCTTC.

J is TRBJ2-2 and V is TRBV11-2; D gene uncertain. V lost 5 bases and J lost 6, with 13 bases in between. Germline V gene data show CDR1 as SGHAT and CDR2 as FQNNGV. This CDR3 comprises 14 residues. The CDR3 DNA reads as TGTGCCAGCAGCCTCCAGCCTAGTGCCGGGGAGCTGTTTTTT. It translates to CASSLQPSAGELFF.

This clone has just a few counts. This rearrangement joins TRBV28 to TRBJ1-1, with a possible D match to TRBD1 (5 bases). Germline assignment: CDR1 MDHEN and CDR2 SYDVKM. The CDR3 totals 12 residues. V dropped 7 bases and J dropped 7 bases, with 13 bases sitting between them. CDR3 region: CASTPDRNEAFF. In nucleotides, the CDR3 is TGTGCCAGCACACCCGACAGAAATGAAGCTTTCTTT.

The V and J genes are TRBV12-3 or TRBV12-4 and TRBJ1-1; TRBD1 might be the D (5 bases). V lost 1 base and J 5 bases, leaving 8 bases between the germline ends. The CDR3 is 13 amino acids. The CDR3 DNA is TGTGCCAGCAGTTTAGTTCGGGGGACTGAAGCTTTCTTT. It is translated as CASSLVRGTEAFF.

The gene calls are TRBV18 and TRBJ2-5; 9 nucleotides match TRBD2. The V gene's germline CDR1 is KGHSH and CDR2 LQKENI. CDR3 size: 17 residues. V lost 0 bases, J lost 5 bases, and 10 bases stayed unmatched. The CDR3 protein is CASSPPARGGRWETQYF. CDR3 in DNA: TGTGCCAGCTCACCACCGGCGCGGGGGGGCCGGTGGGAGACCCAGTACTTC.

The chain couples TRBV20-1 to TRBJ2-7; TRBD1 might be the D (5 bases). Germline V gives CDR1 DFQATT, CDR2 SNEGSKA (reference sequence). The V gene lost 6 bases and the J gene lost 3 bases, with 9 bases spanning the gap. There are 11 residues in the CDR3. The chain's CDR3 is CSADDSYEQYF. CDR3 coding DNA: TGCAGTGCCGACGACAGCTACGAGCAGTACTTC.

The V and J genes are TRBV11-2 and TRBJ1-2, with TRBD1 as a possible D gene (5 bases). Germline V CDR1 and CDR2: SGHAT, FQNNGV. This CDR3 has 11 amino acids. V was pared by 3 bases and J by 6 bases, with 5 bases between. CDR3 sequence (DNA): TGTGCCAGCAGCTTCAGGGATGGCTACACCTTC. This translates into CASSFRDGYTF.

The rearrangement uses TRBV27 and TRBJ1-5; D unresolved. Germline lookup yields CDR1 MNHEY and CDR2 SMNVEV (reference sequence). Trimming left V 4 bases short and J 0 bases short, with 4 bases between. CDR3 size: 13 residues. CDR3 bases: TGTGCCAGCAGTTCGTTTAGCAATCAGCCCCAGCATTTT. Residues: CASSSFSNQPQHF.

The J gene is TRBJ1-2, the V gene TRBV28, with TRBD1 matching over 10 bases. Germline V lookup: CDR1 MDHEN, CDR2 SYDVKM. V shed 2 bases and J 8 bases; nucleotides not matched to a gene: 14. The CDR3 contains 17 residues. The CDR3 DNA follows: TGTGCCAGCAGTTTAGCGGACAGGGGGGCGCATAGTCTGGGCTACACCTTC. Protein: CASSLADRGAHSLGYTF.

The CDR3 loop reads CSVVTGTGNQPQHF. The CDR3 DNA is TGCAGCGTCGTGACAGGTACGGGCAATCAGCCCCAGCATTTT. The J gene is TRBJ1-5, the V gene TRBV29-1; D might be TRBD1 (6 bases). The V and J ends lost 6 bases and 2 bases respectively, with 14 bases between them. Germline assignment: CDR1 SQVTM and CDR2 ANQGSEA. This CDR3 is 14 amino acids long.

Only one count was recorded for this clone. J is TRBJ2-5 and V is TRBV15; no reliable D call. This CDR3 region has 13 residues. Germline-derived CDR1 and CDR2 are LNHNV and YYDKDF (reference sequence). V was clipped by 1 base and J by 5 bases, with 8 bases between them. The CDR3 loop reads CATSRGGWETQYF. Here the CDR3 DNA reads TGTGCCACCAGCAGAGGAGGTTGGGAGACCCAGTACTTC.

The sample holds a few counts of this clone. The rearrangement joins TRBV3-1 (or the pseudogene TRBV3-2) to TRBJ1-1; 10 positions agree with TRBD1. Germline assignment: CDR1 LGHDT and CDR2 YNNKEL (reference sequence). V dropped 1 base and J dropped 6; count of bases not matched to a gene: 2. This CDR3 contains 14 residues. The CDR3 sequence: CASSQVGQGPEAFF. The CDR3 nucleotides read TGTGCCAGCAGCCAAGTGGGACAGGGGCCTGAAGCTTTCTTT.

The J gene is TRBJ2-3, the V gene TRBV9; possible D gene TRBD2, 6 bases. The V gene's germline CDR1 is SGDLS and CDR2 YYNGEE. V gave up 4 bases and J gave up 2 bases, with 14 bases separating them. The CDR3 is 15 amino acids. For the CDR3, the DNA is TGTGCCAGCAGCCGGGGGTCAGGACTCACAGATACGCAGTATTTT. It specifies CASSRGSGLTDTQYF.

The chain links TRBV7-2 to TRBJ2-3; the match to TRBD2 covers 10 bases. The germline CDR1 and CDR2 sequences are SGHTA and FQGNSA. This CDR3 is built from 17 residues. The V gene end was trimmed by 1 base and the J gene end by 4 bases; junction bases not matched to a gene: 8. CDR3 bases: TGTGCCAGCAGCTTAGTGGCTAGCGGGAGCTATCCAGATACGCAGTATTTT. This sequence encodes CASSLVASGSYPDTQYF.

This chain connects TRBV6-5 to TRBJ1-4; D is uncertain. Germline CDR1 reads MNHEY; CDR2 reads SVGAGI. V gave up 7 bases and J gave up 4 bases, with 16 bases separating them. The CDR3 is made up of 15 amino acids. CDR3 sequence (DNA): TGTGCCAGCACTACAATGGGAGGGAGTAATGAAAAACTGTTTTTT. It codes for CASTTMGGSNEKLFF.